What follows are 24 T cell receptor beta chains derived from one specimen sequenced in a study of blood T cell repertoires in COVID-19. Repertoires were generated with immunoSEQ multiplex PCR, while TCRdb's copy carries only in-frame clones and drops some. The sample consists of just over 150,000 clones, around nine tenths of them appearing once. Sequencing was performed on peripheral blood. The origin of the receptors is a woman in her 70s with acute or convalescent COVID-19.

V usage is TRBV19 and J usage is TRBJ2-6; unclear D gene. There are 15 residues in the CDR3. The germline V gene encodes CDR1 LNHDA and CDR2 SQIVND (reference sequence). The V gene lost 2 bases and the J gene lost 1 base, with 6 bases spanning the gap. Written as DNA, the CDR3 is TGTGCCAGTAGTATAAGTAGTTCTGGGGCCAACGTCCTGACTTTC. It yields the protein CASSISSSGANVLTF.

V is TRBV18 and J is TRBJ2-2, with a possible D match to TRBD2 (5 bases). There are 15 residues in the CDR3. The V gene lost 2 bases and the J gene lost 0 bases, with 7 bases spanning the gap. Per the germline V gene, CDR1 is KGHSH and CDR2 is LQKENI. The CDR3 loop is CASSPASPNTGELFF. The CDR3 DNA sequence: TGTGCCAGCTCACCAGCTAGCCCGAACACCGGGGAGCTGTTTTTT.

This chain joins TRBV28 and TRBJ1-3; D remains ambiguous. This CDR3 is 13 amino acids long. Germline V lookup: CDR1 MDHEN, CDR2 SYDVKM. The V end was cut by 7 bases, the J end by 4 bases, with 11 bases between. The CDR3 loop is CASIEGSGNTIYF. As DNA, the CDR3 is TGTGCCAGCATCGAGGGTAGCGGAAACACCATATATTTT.

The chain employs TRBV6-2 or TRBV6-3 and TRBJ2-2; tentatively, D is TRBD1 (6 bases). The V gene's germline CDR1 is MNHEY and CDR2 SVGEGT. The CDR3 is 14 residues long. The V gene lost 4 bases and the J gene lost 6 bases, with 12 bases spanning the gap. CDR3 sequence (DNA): TGTGCCAGCAGTTCCGGGACATCTCCCGGGGAGCTGTTTTTT. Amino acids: CASSSGTSPGELFF.

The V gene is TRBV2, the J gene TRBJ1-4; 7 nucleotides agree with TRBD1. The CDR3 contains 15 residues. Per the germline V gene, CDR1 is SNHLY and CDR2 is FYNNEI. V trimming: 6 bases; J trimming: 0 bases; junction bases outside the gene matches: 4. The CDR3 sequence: CASSRQGATNEKLFF. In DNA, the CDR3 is TGTGCCAGCAGCAGGCAGGGGGCAACTAATGAAAAACTGTTTTTT.

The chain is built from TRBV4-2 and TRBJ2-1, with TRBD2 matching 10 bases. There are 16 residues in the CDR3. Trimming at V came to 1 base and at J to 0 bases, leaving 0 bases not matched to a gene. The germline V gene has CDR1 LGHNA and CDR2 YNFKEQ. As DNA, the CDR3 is TGTGCCAGCAGCCAAGGGACTAGCGGCTCCTACAATGAGCAGTTCTTC. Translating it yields CASSQGTSGSYNEQFF.

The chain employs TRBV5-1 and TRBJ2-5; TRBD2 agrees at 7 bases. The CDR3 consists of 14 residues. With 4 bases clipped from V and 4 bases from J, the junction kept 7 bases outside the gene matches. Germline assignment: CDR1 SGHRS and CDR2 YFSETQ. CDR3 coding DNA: TGCGCCAGCAGCCCGGGGGAGGGTGTAGAGACCCAGTACTTC. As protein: CASSPGEGVETQYF. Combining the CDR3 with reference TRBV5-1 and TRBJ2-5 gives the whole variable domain KAGVTQTPRYLIKTRGQQVTLSCSPISGHRSVSWYQQTPGQGLQFLFEYFSETQRNKGNFPGRFSGRQFSNSRSEMNVSTLELGDSALYLCASSPGEGVETQYFGPGTRLLVL.

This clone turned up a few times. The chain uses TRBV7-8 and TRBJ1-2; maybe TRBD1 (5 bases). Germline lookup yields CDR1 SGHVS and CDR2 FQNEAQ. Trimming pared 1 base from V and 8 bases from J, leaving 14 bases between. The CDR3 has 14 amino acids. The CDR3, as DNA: TGTGCCAGCAGCTTAGGGGGCAGCCCAGGCGGCTACACCTTC. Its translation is CASSLGGSPGGYTF.

The CDR3 protein is CASIRDRTQDVYTF. The CDR3 region has the DNA TGTGCCAGTATCCGCGACAGGACTCAGGATGTCTACACCTTC. The chain is built from TRBV19 and TRBJ1-2; a weak D match, TRBD1 (6 bases). The CDR3 is made up of 14 amino acids. Germline CDR1 LNHDA, CDR2 SQIVND (reference sequence). Deletions cut 7 bases from V and 10 bases from J, with 22 bases between.

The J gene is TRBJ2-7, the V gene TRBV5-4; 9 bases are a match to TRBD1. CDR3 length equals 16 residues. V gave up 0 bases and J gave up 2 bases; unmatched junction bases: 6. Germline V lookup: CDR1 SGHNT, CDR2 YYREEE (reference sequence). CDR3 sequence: CASSLGGGQGTYEQYF. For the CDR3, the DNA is TGTGCCAGCAGCTTGGGGGGTGGACAGGGGACCTACGAGCAGTACTTC.

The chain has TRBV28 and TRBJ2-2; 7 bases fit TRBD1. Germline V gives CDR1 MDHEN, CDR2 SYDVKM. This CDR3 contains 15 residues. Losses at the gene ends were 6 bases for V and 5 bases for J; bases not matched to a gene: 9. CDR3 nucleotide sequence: TGTGCCAGCAGCTTCTGGGACAGCAAGACCGGGGAGCTGTTTTTT. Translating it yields CASSFWDSKTGELFF.

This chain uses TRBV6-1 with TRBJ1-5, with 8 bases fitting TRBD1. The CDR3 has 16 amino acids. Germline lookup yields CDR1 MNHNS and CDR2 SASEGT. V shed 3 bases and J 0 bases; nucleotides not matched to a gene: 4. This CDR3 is CASSEDRVYSNQPQHF. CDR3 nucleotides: TGTGCCAGCAGTGAGGACAGGGTCTATAGCAATCAGCCCCAGCATTTT.

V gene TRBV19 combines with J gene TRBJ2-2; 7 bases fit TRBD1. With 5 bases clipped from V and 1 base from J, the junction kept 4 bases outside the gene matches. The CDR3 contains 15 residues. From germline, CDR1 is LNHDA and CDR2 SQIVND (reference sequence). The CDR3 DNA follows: TGTGCCAGTAGTCCCCGGACAGGGAACACCGGGGAGCTGTTTTTT. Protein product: CASSPRTGNTGELFF. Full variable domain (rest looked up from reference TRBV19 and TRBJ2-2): DGGITQSPKYLFRKEGQNVTLSCEQNLNHDAMYWYRQDPGQGLRLIYYSQIVNDFQKGDIAEGYSVSREKKESFPLTVTSAQKNPTAFYLCASSPRTGNTGELFFGEGSRLTVL.

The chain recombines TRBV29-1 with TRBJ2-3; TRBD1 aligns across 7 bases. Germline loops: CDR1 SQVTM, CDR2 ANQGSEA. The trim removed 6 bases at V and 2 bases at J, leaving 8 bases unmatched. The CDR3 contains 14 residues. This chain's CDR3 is CSVEPGQITDTQYF. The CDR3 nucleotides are TGCAGCGTAGAACCGGGACAGATCACAGATACGCAGTATTTT.

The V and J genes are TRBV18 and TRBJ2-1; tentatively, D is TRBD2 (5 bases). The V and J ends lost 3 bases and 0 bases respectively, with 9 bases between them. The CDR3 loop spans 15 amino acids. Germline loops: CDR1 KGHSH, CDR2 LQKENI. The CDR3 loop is CASSPATSSYNEQFF. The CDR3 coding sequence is TGTGCCAGCTCACCTGCTACTAGCTCCTACAATGAGCAGTTCTTC.

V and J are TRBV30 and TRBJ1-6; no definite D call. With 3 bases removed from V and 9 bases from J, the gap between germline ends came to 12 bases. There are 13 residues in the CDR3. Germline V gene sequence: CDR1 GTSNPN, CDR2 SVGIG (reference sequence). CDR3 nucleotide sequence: TGTGCCTGGAGAGAGGGCGGTTTTTCACCCCTCCACTTT. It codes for CAWREGGFSPLHF. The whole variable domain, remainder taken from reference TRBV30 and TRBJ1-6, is SQTIHQWPATLVQPVGSPLSLECTVEGTSNPNLYWYRQAAGRGLQLLFYSVGIGQISSEVPQNLSASRPQDRQFILSSKKLLLSDSGFYLCAWREGGFSPLHFGNGTRLTVT.

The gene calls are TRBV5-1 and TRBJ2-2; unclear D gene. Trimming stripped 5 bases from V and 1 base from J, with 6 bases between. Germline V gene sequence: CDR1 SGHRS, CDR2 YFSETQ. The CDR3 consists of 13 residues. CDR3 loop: CASRRRNTGELFF. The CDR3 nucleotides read TGCGCCAGCAGACGCAGGAACACCGGGGAGCTGTTTTTT.

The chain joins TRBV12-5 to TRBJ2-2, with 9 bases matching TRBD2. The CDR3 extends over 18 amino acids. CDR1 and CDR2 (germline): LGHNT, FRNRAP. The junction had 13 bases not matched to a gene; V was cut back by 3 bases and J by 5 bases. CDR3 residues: CASGLTPSGSGGTGELFF. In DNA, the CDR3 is TGTGCTAGTGGTTTAACGCCCTCGGGGAGCGGGGGGACCGGGGAGCTGTTTTTT.

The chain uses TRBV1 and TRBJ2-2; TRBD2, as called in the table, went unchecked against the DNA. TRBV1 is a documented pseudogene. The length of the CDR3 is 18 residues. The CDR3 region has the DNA TGCACCAGCAGAGGGACTAGCGGGGGGGAACGGAACACCGGGGAGCTGTTTTTT. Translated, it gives CTSRGTSGGERNTGELFF.

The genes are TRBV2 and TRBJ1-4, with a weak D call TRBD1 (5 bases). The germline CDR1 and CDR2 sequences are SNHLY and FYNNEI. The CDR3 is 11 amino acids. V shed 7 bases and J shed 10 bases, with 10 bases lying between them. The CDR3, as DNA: TGTGCCAGCACCAGAACAGGAAAACTGTTTTTT. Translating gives CASTRTGKLFF.

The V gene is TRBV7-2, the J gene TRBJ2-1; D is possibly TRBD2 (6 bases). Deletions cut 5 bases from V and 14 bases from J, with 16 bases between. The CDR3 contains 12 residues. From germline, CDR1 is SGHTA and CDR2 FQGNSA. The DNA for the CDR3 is TGTGCCAGCAGCGAGGAAAGACTAGAGGAGTTCTTC. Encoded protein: CASSEERLEEFF.

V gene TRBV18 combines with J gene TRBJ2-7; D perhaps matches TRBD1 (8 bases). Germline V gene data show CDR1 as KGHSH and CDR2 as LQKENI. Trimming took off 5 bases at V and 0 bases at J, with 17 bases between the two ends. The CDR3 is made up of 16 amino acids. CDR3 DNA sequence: TGTGCCAGCTCAGACAGGGGCCCGGGGGGCTCCTACGAGCAGTACGTC. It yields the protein CASSDRGPGGSYEQYV.

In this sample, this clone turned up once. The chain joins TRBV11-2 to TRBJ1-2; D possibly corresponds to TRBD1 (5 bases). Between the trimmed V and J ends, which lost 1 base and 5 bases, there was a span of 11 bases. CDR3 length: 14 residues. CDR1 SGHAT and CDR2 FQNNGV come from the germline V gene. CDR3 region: CASSLVKGPYGYTF. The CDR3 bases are TGTGCCAGCAGCTTAGTGAAGGGGCCGTATGGCTACACCTTC.

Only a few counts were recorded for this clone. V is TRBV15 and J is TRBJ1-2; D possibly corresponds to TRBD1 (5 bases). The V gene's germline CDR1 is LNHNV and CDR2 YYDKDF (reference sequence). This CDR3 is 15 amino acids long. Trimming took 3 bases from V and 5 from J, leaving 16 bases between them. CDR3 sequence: CATSSEGREGYGYTF. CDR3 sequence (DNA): TGTGCCACCAGCAGTGAAGGACGGGAGGGGTATGGCTACACCTTC.